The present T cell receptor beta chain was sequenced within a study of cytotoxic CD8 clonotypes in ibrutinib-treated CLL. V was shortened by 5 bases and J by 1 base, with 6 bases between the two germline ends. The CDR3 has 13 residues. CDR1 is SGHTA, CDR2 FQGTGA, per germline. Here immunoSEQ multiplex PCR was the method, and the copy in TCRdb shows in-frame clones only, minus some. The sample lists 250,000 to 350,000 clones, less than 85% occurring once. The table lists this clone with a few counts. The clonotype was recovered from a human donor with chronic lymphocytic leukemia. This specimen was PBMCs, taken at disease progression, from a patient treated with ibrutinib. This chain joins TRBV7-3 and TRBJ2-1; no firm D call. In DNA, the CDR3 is TGTGCCAGCAGCACGAGTTCCTACAATGAGCAGTTCTTC. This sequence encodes CASSTSSYNEQFF.